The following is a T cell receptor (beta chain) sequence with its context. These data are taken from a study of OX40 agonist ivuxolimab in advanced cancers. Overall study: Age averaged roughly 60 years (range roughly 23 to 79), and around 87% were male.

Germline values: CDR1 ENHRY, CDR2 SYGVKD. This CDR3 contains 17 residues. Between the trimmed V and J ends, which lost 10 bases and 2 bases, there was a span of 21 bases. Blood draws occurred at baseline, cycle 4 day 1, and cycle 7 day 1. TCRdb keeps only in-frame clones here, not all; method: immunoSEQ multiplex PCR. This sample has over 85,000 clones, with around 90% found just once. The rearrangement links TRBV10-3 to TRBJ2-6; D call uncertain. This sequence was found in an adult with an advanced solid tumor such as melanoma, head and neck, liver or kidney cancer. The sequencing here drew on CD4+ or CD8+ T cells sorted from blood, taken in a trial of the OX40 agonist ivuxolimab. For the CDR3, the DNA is TGTGCCAGAAGATTACAGCGCCCCTGCACTGGGGCCAACGTCCTGACTTTC. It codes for CARRLQRPCTGANVLTF.